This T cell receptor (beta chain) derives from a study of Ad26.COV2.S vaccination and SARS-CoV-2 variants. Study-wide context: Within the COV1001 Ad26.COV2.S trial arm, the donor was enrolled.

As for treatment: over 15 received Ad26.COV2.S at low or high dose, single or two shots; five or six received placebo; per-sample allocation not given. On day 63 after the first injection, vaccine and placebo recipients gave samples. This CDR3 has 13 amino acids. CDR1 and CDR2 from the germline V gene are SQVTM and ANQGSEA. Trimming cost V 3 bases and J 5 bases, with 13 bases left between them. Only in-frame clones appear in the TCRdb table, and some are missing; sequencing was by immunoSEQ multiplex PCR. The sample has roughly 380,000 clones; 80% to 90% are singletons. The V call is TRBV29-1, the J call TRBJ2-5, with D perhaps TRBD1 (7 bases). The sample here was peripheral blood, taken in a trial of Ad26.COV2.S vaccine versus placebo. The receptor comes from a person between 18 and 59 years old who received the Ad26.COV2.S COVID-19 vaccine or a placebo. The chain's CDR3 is CSVDKQGRETQYF. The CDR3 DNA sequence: TGCAGCGTTGATAAACAGGGGAGGGAGACCCAGTACTTC.